A single sample gave rise to the 14 T cell receptor beta chains below, sequenced in a study of cytomegalovirus exposure and HLA in healthy donors. It was with 60 Vbeta and 13 Jbeta primers that the PCR ran. Measured with immunoSEQ multiplex PCR; TCRdb has only the in-frame clones, and not every one. Seen here are about 70,000 clones, 62% observed once, and the top ten hold approximately 3%. The sequenced sample was PBMCs. The receptors were gathered from a man aged 25-40 years in good health and CMV-seronegative.

The chain combines TRBV7-9 with TRBJ2-5; D perhaps matches TRBD2 (5 bases). The CDR3 length is 14 residues. Germline V gene lookup returns CDR1 SEHNR and CDR2 FQNEAQ (reference sequence). V was clipped by 5 bases and J by 1 base, with 11 bases between them. CDR3 loop: CASSILGVQETQYF. Written as DNA, the CDR3 is TGTGCCAGCAGCATCCTCGGGGTCCAAGAGACCCAGTACTTC. Looking up the rest from reference TRBV7-9 and TRBJ2-5 gives the full variable domain: DTGVSQNPRHKITKRGQNVTFRCDPISEHNRLYWYRQTLGQGPEFLTYFQNEAQLEKSRLLSDRFSAERPKGSFSTLEIQRTEQGDSAMYLCASSILGVQETQYFGPGTRLLVL.

The chain is built from TRBV5-4 and TRBJ2-5; TRBD1 matches 9 bases. The V gene's germline CDR1 is SGHNT and CDR2 YYREEE (reference sequence). V lost 4 bases and J lost 3; bases outside the gene matches: 1. This CDR3 contains 13 residues. Here the CDR3 reads CASSRDREETQYF. The DNA of the CDR3 is TGTGCCAGCAGCCGGGACAGGGAAGAGACCCAGTACTTC.

The V call is TRBV10-2, the J call TRBJ2-5; possible D gene TRBD2, 6 bases. This CDR3 has 14 amino acids. V lost 7 bases and J lost 2, with 14 bases in between. Germline-derived CDR1 and CDR2 are WSHSY and SAAADI. The CDR3 reads CASTTATRQETQYF. CDR3 sequence (DNA): TGCGCCAGCACCACAGCGACTAGACAAGAGACCCAGTACTTC.

This clone has only a few counts. The V and J genes are TRBV6-5 and TRBJ2-1; 7 nucleotides align to TRBD2. The CDR3 spans 15 residues. The germline V gene encodes CDR1 MNHEY and CDR2 SVGAGI. The V segment lost 6 bases and the J segment 4 bases; nucleotides outside the gene matches: 9. This chain's CDR3 is CASSAGLPAYNEQFF. CDR3 coding DNA: TGTGCCAGCAGCGCGGGACTACCTGCTTACAATGAGCAGTTCTTC.

The genes are TRBV7-2 and TRBJ2-3, with D possibly matching TRBD1 (6 bases). The V and J ends lost 5 bases and 3 bases respectively, with 9 bases between them. CDR1 and CDR2 (germline): SGHTA, FQGNSA. The CDR3 runs to 13 residues. This CDR3 reads CASSGTGTDTQYF. The CDR3 region has the DNA TGTGCCAGCAGCGGAACAGGGACAGATACGCAGTATTTT.

This clone was detected a few times. V gene TRBV7-2 combines with J gene TRBJ1-5; D is undetermined. Germline values: CDR1 SGHTA, CDR2 FQGNSA. Trimming stripped 5 bases from V and 4 bases from J, with 6 bases between. This CDR3 contains 12 residues. This CDR3 is CASSPGNQPQHF. The CDR3 coding sequence is TGTGCCAGCAGCCCCGGTAATCAGCCCCAGCATTTT.

The V gene is TRBV30, the J gene TRBJ2-2, with D possibly being TRBD2 (6 bases). This CDR3 has 17 residues. The ends were cut back, 0 bases at V and 1 base at J, with 15 bases in the middle. The V gene's germline CDR1 is GTSNPN and CDR2 SVGIG (reference sequence). As DNA, the CDR3 is TGTGCCTGGAGTGTCCTCACGGGGAGGATGAACACCGGGGAGCTGTTTTTT. Its translation is CAWSVLTGRMNTGELFF. Combining the CDR3 with reference TRBV30 and TRBJ2-2 gives the whole variable domain SQTIHQWPATLVQPVGSPLSLECTVEGTSNPNLYWYRQAAGRGLQLLFYSVGIGQISSEVPQNLSASRPQDRQFILSSKKLLLSDSGFYLCAWSVLTGRMNTGELFFGEGSRLTVL.

The rearrangement joins TRBV5-1 to TRBJ2-7; TRBD1 agrees at 9 bases. The germline gives CDR1 SGHRS, CDR2 YFSETQ. This CDR3 comprises 13 residues. Trimming took 2 bases from V and 7 from J; bases not matched to a gene: 4. CDR3 bases: TGCGCCAGCAGCTTCGGACAGGGGTTAGAGCAGTACTTC. Translated, it gives CASSFGQGLEQYF.

This clone was counted a few times. The chain joins TRBV6-6 to TRBJ1-1; no reliable D call. The germline CDR1 and CDR2 sequences are MNHNY and SVGAGI (reference sequence). Trimming took 2 bases from V and 3 from J, leaving 7 bases between them. CDR3 size: 13 residues. CDR3 region: CASSYGPYTEAFF. The CDR3 nucleotides are TGTGCCAGCAGTTACGGCCCGTACACTGAAGCTTTCTTT.

V gene TRBV7-8 combines with J gene TRBJ2-1; D not certain. With 5 bases removed from V and 15 bases from J, the gap between germline ends came to 17 bases. This CDR3 contains 12 residues. Germline CDR1 reads SGHVS; CDR2 reads FQNEAQ. CDR3 residues: CASSPDGAPLFF. In nucleotides, the CDR3 is TGTGCCAGCAGCCCAGACGGAGCTCCGCTGTTCTTC.

V and J are TRBV5-4 and TRBJ1-1, with 7 bases matching TRBD1. CDR1 and CDR2 from the germline V gene are SGHNT and YYREEE (reference sequence). V lost 5 bases, J lost 3 bases, and 7 bases stayed unmatched. CDR3 length: 14 residues. CDR3 nucleotides: TGTGCCAGCAGTTTACGTACAGGGGACACTGAAGCTTTCTTT. Its protein is CASSLRTGDTEAFF.

This chain links TRBV30 with TRBJ1-5; the match to TRBD1 covers 7 bases. V lost 2 bases and J lost 5; bases outside the gene matches: 3. Germline values: CDR1 GTSNPN, CDR2 SVGIG (reference sequence). The CDR3 runs 13 residues. CDR3 DNA: TGTGCCTGGAGTACAGGGGTTGATCAGCCCCAGCATTTT. Amino acids: CAWSTGVDQPQHF.

The chain combines TRBV7-2 with TRBJ2-7; TRBD2 aligns across 9 bases. Germline V gene sequence: CDR1 SGHTA, CDR2 FQGNSA. The length of the CDR3 is 15 residues. V shed 5 bases, J shed 2 bases, and the junction held 7 bases outside the gene matches. The CDR3 nucleotides are TGTGCCAGCAGCCAGAGCGGGGGGCAAACCTACGAGCAGTACTTC. Its translation: CASSQSGGQTYEQYF.

The chain links TRBV6-5 to TRBJ2-7; 8 bases match TRBD1. The CDR3 has 15 residues. CDR1 is MNHEY, CDR2 SVGAGI, per germline. V gave up 3 bases and J gave up 6 bases; unmatched junction bases: 10. CDR3 loop: CASSYPPGQAPEQYF. The CDR3 nucleotides are TGTGCCAGCAGTTATCCGCCGGGACAGGCCCCCGAGCAGTACTTC.